This T cell receptor beta chain was recovered during a study of spatial heterogeneity in lung cancer (dated by TCRdb to between 2019 and 2020). Some background on the complete study: The donors were more than 65 patients from the lung TRACERx cohort who had early-stage, untreated non-small cell lung cancer. Follow-up PBMC samples were sequenced whenever available, with the median time to follow-up being two to three years after resection. Beta-chain transcripts were consistently detected in greater numbers than alpha-chain transcripts, which likely reflects a higher abundance of beta-chain transcripts. In the raw uncorrected reads, each unique combination of TCR and UMI appeared more than ten times on average. In non-small cell lung cancer, the study made a quantitative comparison of TCR alpha and beta repertoires among multiple tumor regions, matched nontumor lung and blood. Nonsynonymous mutation counts, determined by whole-exome sequencing of tumor tissue, were related to TCR repertoire features. Both alpha and beta chains were TCR-sequenced in 200 or so tumor regions, 64 matched nontumor lung samples and more than 50 PBMC samples obtained at surgery. The paper's findings and limits, for the study overall: Confirming at a functional level the hypothesis that regional TCRs recognize regional mutations was considered to require additional single-cell paired TCR alpha and beta sequencing. Comparisons of baseline and follow-up blood repertoires included only around 13 patients. Ubiquitous expanded tumor TCRs showed up in blood more often at tumor resection than at routine follow-up.

Looking up the germline V gene yields CDR1 SGHNT and CDR2 YENEEA. Ends trimmed: V by 0 bases, J by 9 bases; bases unmatched to a gene: 11. The CDR3 runs 16 residues from the cysteine to the phenylalanine. The CDR3 DNA has 48 bases and is translated from base 1. Per the publication, the time point label means: blood at routine non-recurrence follow-up after resection. Whole RNA extracted from tumor and nontumor lung tissue, or from cryopreserved PBMC samples, was used for TCR sequencing without cell sorting. Patients were selected for TCR sequencing only if sufficient RNA was available from at least two tumor regions. The protocol used for the library was 5' RACE. The run used a NextSeq 500. The TCR library protocol attached a unique molecular identifier to each TCR cDNA molecule to allow correction of PCR and sequencing errors. The paper's processing steps were these. Decombinator tools were used for TCR identification, UMI-based error correction and CDR3 extraction. TCRs above a frequency of 2 per 1,000, corresponding to the top 1% of the tumor frequency distribution, were defined as expanded. Renyi diversity was computed with the R vegan package after each repertoire had been subsampled 100 times to 5,000 TCRs. CDR3 similarity networks were constructed using string-kernel similarity of amino acid triplets, with links drawn between CDR3s whose pairwise similarity was above 0.82. Starting from the raw public reads, TCRdb applied fastp trimming at Q25, assembled clones with MiXCR and retained in-frame beta chains. For every CDR3 protein sequence, its rows merge into one entry that carries the most common genes and DNA. For this entry, the V and J calls and clone size follow TCRdb and not the study's own pipeline. Present in this sample are roughly 15,000 distinct CDR3 sequences, 15% to 20% of which were seen just once. The ten largest clones take up about 6.7% of the sample.

This clonotype turned up a few times. No cognate antigen has been identified for it. Per-base qualities were not stored, and no clone one base away is much larger. The sequence derives from a male donor with early-stage non-small cell lung cancer. The sample in question was PBMCs, obtained at follow-up. The chain joins TRBV11-3 to TRBJ2-1; TRBD2 aligns with 7 central bases. The nucleotides are TGTGCCAGCAGCTTAGATTCCCTAGCGGTTTTGGGTGAGCAGTTCTTC. Its coded protein is CASSLDSLAVLGEQFF.